These T cell receptor beta chains were read from a single sample in a study of Ad26.COV2.S vaccination and SARS-CoV-2 variants. The data were produced by immunoSEQ multiplex PCR, yet TCRdb's version contains in-frame clones alone and is incomplete. Here the sample spans fewer than 500,000 clones, 80% to 95% being singletons. The material was peripheral blood, obtained in a trial of Ad26.COV2.S vaccine versus placebo. The receptor source for this set is a person aged 18 to 65 who received the Ad26.COV2.S COVID-19 vaccine or a placebo. The CDR3 runs from the conserved cysteine through the conserved F or W. A D gene is named only where the DNA matches it firmly. Clone size appears in some rows only: once, few, many, or a class for an expanded clone.

j_call: TRBJ2-3; cdr3_length: 15; clone_size: NA; d_call: NA; v_call: TRBV19; cdr3_nt: TGTGCCAGTAGTATTTTAGCGGTGAGCACAGATACGCAGTATTTT; cdr3_aa: CASSILAVSTDTQYF
j_call: TRBJ2-7; cdr3_length: 11; clone_size: NA; d_call: NA; v_call: TRBV6-5; cdr3_nt: TGTGCCAGTGGACTGGTCTACGAGCAGTACTTC; cdr3_aa: CASGLVYEQYF
j_call: TRBJ2-7; cdr3_length: 13; clone_size: NA; d_call: NA; v_call: TRBV25-1; cdr3_nt: TGTGCCAGCAGTGACCTCCAGAGCGGCGAGCAGTACTTC; cdr3_aa: CASSDLQSGEQYF
j_call: TRBJ2-7; cdr3_length: 13; clone_size: NA; d_call: NA; v_call: TRBV7-8; cdr3_nt: TGTGCCAGCAGCTTACCGGGAACCTACGAGCAGTACTTC; cdr3_aa: CASSLPGTYEQYF
j_call: TRBJ2-1; cdr3_length: 15; clone_size: NA; d_call: NA; v_call: TRBV11-2; cdr3_nt: TGTGCCAGCAGCTTTCCCGGGAGTTTGTACAATGAGCAGTTCTTC; cdr3_aa: CASSFPGSLYNEQFF
j_call: TRBJ2-2; cdr3_length: 14; clone_size: NA; d_call: NA; v_call: TRBV11-2; cdr3_nt: TGTGCCAGCAGCTTAACTAGTTATGCCGGGGAGCTGTTTTTT; cdr3_aa: CASSLTSYAGELFF
j_call: TRBJ2-3; cdr3_length: 13; clone_size: once; d_call: NA; v_call: TRBV5-1; cdr3_nt: TGCGCCAGCAGAGCGCGGGGCACAGATACGCAGTATTTT; cdr3_aa: CASRARGTDTQYF
j_call: TRBJ2-1; cdr3_length: 15; clone_size: NA; d_call: NA; v_call: TRBV6-5; cdr3_nt: TGTGCCAGCAGTTACTCCGGGACGGGTTACAATGAGCAGTTCTTC; cdr3_aa: CASSYSGTGYNEQFF
j_call: TRBJ1-1; cdr3_length: 13; clone_size: NA; d_call: TRBD1; v_call: TRBV6-6; cdr3_nt: TGTGCCAGCAGTTACGGACAGGGGGCGGTCGCTTTCTTT; cdr3_aa: CASSYGQGAVAFF
j_call: TRBJ2-1; cdr3_length: 16; clone_size: NA; d_call: NA; v_call: TRBV7-9; cdr3_nt: TGTGCCAGCAGCCCTTCCTTGGGGAGCTCCTACAATGAGCAGTTCTTC; cdr3_aa: CASSPSLGSSYNEQFF
j_call: TRBJ2-3; cdr3_length: 15; clone_size: NA; d_call: NA; v_call: TRBV6-2/TRBV6-3; cdr3_nt: TGTGCCAGCAGCCGCGGAGAGGGGGGAAGAGATACGCAGTATTTT; cdr3_aa: CASSRGEGGRDTQYF